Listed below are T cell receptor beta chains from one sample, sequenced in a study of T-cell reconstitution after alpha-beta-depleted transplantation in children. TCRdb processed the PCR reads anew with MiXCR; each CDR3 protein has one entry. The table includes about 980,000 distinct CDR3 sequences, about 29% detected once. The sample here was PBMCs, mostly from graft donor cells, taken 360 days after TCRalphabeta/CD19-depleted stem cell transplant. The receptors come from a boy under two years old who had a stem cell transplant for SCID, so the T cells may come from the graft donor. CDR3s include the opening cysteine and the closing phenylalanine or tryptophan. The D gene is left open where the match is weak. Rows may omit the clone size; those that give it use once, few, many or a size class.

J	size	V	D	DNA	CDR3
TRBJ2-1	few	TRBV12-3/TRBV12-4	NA	TGTGCCAGCAGCCCTCAGCTGGTGTTTCCTGAGCAGTTCTTC	CASSPQLVFPEQFF
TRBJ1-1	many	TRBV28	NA	TGTGCCAGCAGTTTAGCCCCCGTGGGCTCGGGCACTGAAGCTTTCTTT	CASSLAPVGSGTEAFF
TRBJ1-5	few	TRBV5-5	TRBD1	TGTGCCAGCCACGGGGGTCCAGGGGGAGGCAATCAGCCCCAGCATTTT	CASHGGPGGGNQPQHF
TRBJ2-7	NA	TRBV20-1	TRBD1	TGCAGTGCTAGAGACAGGGGGTACTACGAGCAGTACTTC	CSARDRGYYEQYF
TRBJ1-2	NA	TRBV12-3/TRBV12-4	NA	TGTGCCAGCAGCCCGGGGTTCCAATATGGCTACACCTTC	CASSPGFQYGYTF
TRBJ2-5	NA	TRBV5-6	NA	TGTGCCAGCAATTTTCGACTAAAGTACCAAGAGACCCAGTACTTC	CASNFRLKYQETQYF
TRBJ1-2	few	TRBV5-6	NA	TGTGCCAGCAGCTTGGCAGGACAGAGTAACTATGGCTACACCTTC	CASSLAGQSNYGYTF
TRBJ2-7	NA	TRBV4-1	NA	TGCGCCAGCAGCCGCGACACTAAGTACGAGCAGTACTTC	CASSRDTKYEQYF
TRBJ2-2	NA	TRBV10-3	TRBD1	TGTGCCGCGGGACAGGTCGCGAACACCGGGGAGCTGTTTTTT	CAAGQVANTGELFF
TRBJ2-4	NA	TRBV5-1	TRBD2	TGCGCCAGCAGCTTGGTTTTTCGCGGGAGCAAAAACATTCAGTACTTC	CASSLVFRGSKNIQYF
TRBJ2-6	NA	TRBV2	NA	TGTGCCAGCAGACCTAGGACTTCTATCTCTGGGGCCAACGTCCTGACTTTC	CASRPRTSISGANVLTF
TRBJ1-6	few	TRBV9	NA	TGTGCCAGCAGCGGCGGGGGGAATTCACCCCTCCACTTT	CASSGGGNSPLHF
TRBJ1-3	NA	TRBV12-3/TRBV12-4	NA	TGTGCCAGCAGTACCGGGCTGTCGACGGGACGCTCTGGAAACACCATATATTTT	CASSTGLSTGRSGNTIYF
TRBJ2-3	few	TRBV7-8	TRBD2	TGTGCCAGCAGCTTAAGTCTAGCGGGGTCGGATACGCAGTATTTT	CASSLSLAGSDTQYF
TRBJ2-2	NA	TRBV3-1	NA	TGTGCCAGCAGACAAAGCCTAGGGAACACCGGGGAGCTGTTTTTT	CASRQSLGNTGELFF
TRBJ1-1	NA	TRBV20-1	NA	TGCAGTGCTAGTGGAGTGAACACTGAAGCTTTCTTT	CSASGVNTEAFF
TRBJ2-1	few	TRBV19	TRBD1	TGTGCCAGTAGTTCTGGACAGGGGGGAGGGGATGAGCAGTTCTTC	CASSSGQGGGDEQFF
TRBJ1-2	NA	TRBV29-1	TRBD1	TGCAGCGTCGGACAGGGCTATAACTATGGCTACACCTTC	CSVGQGYNYGYTF
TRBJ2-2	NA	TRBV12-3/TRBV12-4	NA	TGTGCCAGCAGCCCACAGTGGGGGCGCAACACCGGGGAGCTGTTTTTT	CASSPQWGRNTGELFF
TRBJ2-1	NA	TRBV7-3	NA	TGTGCCAGCAGCTTCGAACTGGCTAGCAAGGCCTACAATGAGCAGTTCTTC	CASSFELASKAYNEQFF
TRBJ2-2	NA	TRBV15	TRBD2	TGTGCCACCAGCAGGGGACTACTCACGAACACCGGGGAGCTGTTTTTT	CATSRGLLTNTGELFF
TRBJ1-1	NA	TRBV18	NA	TGTGCCAGCTCACCACTTCCGCGGACTGAAGCTTTCTTT	CASSPLPRTEAFF
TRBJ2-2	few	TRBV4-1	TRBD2	TGCGCCAGCAGCCAAGATTACACCCCAGCACGGCTAGCGGGGGACGCCGGGGAGCTGTTTTTT	CASSQDYTPARLAGDAGELFF
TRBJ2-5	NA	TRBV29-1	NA	TGCAGCGTTGGCCCGACTGCTGGGACCCAGTACTTC	CSVGPTAGTQYF
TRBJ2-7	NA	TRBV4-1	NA	TGCGCCAGCAGCCCCACCGAAGCTTTCTACGAGCAGTACTTC	CASSPTEAFYEQYF
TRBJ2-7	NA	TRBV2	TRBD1	TGTGCCAGCAGTCCCTTGGGGACAGGAATCATCGAGCAGTACTTC	CASSPLGTGIIEQYF
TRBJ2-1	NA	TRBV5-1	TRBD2	TGCGCCAGCAGCTTGGGCGGGGAGGGTGAGCAGTTCTTC	CASSLGGEGEQFF
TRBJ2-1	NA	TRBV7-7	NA	TGTGCCAGCAGCTTAGCAAGTCCACCTAACAATGAGCAGTTCTTC	CASSLASPPNNEQFF
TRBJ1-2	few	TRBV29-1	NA	TGCAGCGTGCGGGGACGGGGCTTAGGGAGCTACACCTTC	CSVRGRGLGSYTF
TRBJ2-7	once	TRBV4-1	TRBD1	TGCGCCAGCAGCCAAGCGACGGGACAGGACTCCTACGAGCAGTACTTC	CASSQATGQDSYEQYF
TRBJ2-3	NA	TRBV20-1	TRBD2	TGCAGTGCTATTCCAGCGGGGGGGCCAGATACGCAGTATTTT	CSAIPAGGPDTQYF
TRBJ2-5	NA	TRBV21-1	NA	TGTGCCAGCACTGGGGACAGGCAAGAGACCCAGTACTTC	CASTGDRQETQYF
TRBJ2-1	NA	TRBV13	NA	TGTGCCAGCAGCTTAAGTGGATCCCTGGGCTACAATGAGCAGTTCTTC	CASSLSGSLGYNEQFF
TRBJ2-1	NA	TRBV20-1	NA	TGCAGTGCTAGAGATTGGGGTTTGAGGAGCTCCTACAATGAGCAGTTCTTC	CSARDWGLRSSYNEQFF
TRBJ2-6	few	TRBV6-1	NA	TGTGCCATAAAGACGCCTTCTGGGGCCAACGTCCTGACTTTC	CAIKTPSGANVLTF